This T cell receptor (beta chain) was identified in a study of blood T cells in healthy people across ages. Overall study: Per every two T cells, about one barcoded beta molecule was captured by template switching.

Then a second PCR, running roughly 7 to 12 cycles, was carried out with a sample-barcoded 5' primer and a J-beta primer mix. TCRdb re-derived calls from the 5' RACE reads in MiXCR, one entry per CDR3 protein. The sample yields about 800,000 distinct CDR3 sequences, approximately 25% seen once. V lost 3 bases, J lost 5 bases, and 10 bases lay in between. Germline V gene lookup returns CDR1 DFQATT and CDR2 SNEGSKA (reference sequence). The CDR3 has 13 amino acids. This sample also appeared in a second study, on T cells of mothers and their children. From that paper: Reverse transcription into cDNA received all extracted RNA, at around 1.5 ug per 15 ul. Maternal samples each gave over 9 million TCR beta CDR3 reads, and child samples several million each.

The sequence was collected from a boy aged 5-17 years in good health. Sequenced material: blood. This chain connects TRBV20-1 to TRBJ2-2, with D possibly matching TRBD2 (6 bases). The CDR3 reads CSASRGRTGELFF. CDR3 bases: TGCAGTGCTAGTCGTGGGAGGACCGGGGAGCTGTTTTTT.